A single sample is the source of the 8 T cell receptor beta chains below, sequenced in a study of T cell repertoires in ileal Crohn's disease. Only in-frame clones appear in the TCRdb table, and some are missing; sequencing was by immunoSEQ multiplex PCR. The sample holds about 59,000 clones, roughly nine tenths seen once. As to time point: neoterminal ileum biopsy at postoperative endoscopy, about 6 months after surgery. The sequencing sample was made of ileal tissue. The receptors here all came from an adult with Crohn's disease.

The V and J genes are TRBV18 and TRBJ1-1; D perhaps matches TRBD1 (6 bases). CDR3 size: 17 residues. In germline, CDR1 is KGHSH, CDR2 LQKENI. Deletions cut 0 bases from V and 1 base from J, with 15 bases between. The CDR3 loop is CASSPPILAGANTEAFF. The CDR3 DNA reads as TGTGCCAGCTCACCACCGATTTTGGCAGGGGCGAACACTGAAGCTTTCTTT.

The V and J genes are TRBV9 and TRBJ1-2; maybe TRBD1 (5 bases). The CDR3 totals 14 residues. V lost 3 bases, J lost 3 bases, and 12 bases lay in between. Germline CDR1 SGDLS, CDR2 YYNGEE. CDR3 amino acids: CASSGSGLDYGYTF. The DNA for the CDR3 is TGTGCCAGCAGCGGATCAGGGCTAGACTATGGCTACACCTTC.

The rearrangement joins TRBV5-6 to TRBJ1-2; TRBD1 matches at 7 bases. Trimming removed 5 bases from V and 0 bases from J; junction bases left unmatched: 7. CDR3 length: 15 amino acids. Germline lookup yields CDR1 SGHDT and CDR2 YYEEEE. The CDR3 region has the DNA TGTGCCAGCAGGTTATCAGGGGGAGCTAACTATGGCTACACCTTC. Translation: CASRLSGGANYGYTF. Complete variable domain (other parts from reference TRBV5-6 and TRBJ1-2): DAGVTQSPTHLIKTRGQQVTLRCSPKSGHDTVSWYQQALGQGPQFIFQYYEEEERQRGNFPDRFSGHQFPNYSSELNVNALLLGDSALYLCASRLSGGANYGYTFGSGTRLTVV.

The chain uses TRBV4-3 and TRBJ1-2; maybe TRBD1 (6 bases). Deletions cut 0 bases from V and 8 bases from J, with 16 bases between. The CDR3 consists of 15 residues. Germline V gene data show CDR1 as LGHNA and CDR2 as YSLEER. The CDR3 DNA sequence: TGCGCCAGCAGCCAAGAAACCGGGACACTGAGCGGCTACACCTTC. Residues: CASSQETGTLSGYTF.

V usage is TRBV9 and J usage is TRBJ2-1; TRBD1 matches at 7 bases. The germline CDR1 and CDR2 sequences are SGDLS and YYNGEE. After removal of 4 bases from V and 2 bases from J, the junction contained 6 bases not matched to a gene. The CDR3 runs to 15 residues. The CDR3 DNA follows: TGTGCCAGCAGCAACCGGGACAGAACCTACAATGAGCAGTTCTTC. Its protein is CASSNRDRTYNEQFF.

The V call is TRBV19, the J call TRBJ2-5; no definite D call. Trimming pared 5 bases from V and 3 bases from J, leaving 10 bases between. The CDR3 covers 13 residues. The germline V gene encodes CDR1 LNHDA and CDR2 SQIVND (reference sequence). In DNA form, the CDR3 reads TGTGCCAGTAGTGATCTCCAGAAAGAGACCCAGTACTTC. Translating it yields CASSDLQKETQYF. The full variable domain, its missing parts supplied by reference TRBV19 and TRBJ2-5, is DGGITQSPKYLFRKEGQNVTLSCEQNLNHDAMYWYRQDPGQGLRLIYYSQIVNDFQKGDIAEGYSVSREKKESFPLTVTSAQKNPTAFYLCASSDLQKETQYFGPGTRLLVL.

This clone appeared a single time. The chain links TRBV4-1 to TRBJ1-3; D unclear. CDR1 is MGHRA, CDR2 YSYEKL, per germline. The CDR3 consists of 16 residues. The V end was cut by 4 bases, the J end by 1 base, with 14 bases between. The CDR3 DNA reads TGCGCCAGCAGCCCGGAAGCCACAGCATCTGGAAACACCATATATTTT. Translated, it gives CASSPEATASGNTIYF.

The chain employs TRBV10-3 and TRBJ1-3; weak D call: TRBD1 (6 bases). The V gene's germline CDR1 is ENHRY and CDR2 SYGVKD. Trimming left V 6 bases short and J 0 bases short, with 18 bases between. This CDR3 contains 17 residues. The CDR3 loop is CAIRDGRQDPSGNTIYF. The CDR3 DNA reads as TGTGCCATCAGGGACGGTAGACAGGATCCCTCTGGAAACACCATATATTTT.